The present entry profiles one T cell receptor (beta chain) with its context. Its target antigen remains unknown. No qualities accompany the bases; no much larger clone lies one base away. Its CDR3 holds 18 amino acids, cysteine through phenylalanine. Only CDR3 DNA remains: 54 bases, in frame from the first base. Compared with germline, V lacks 2 bases and J lacks 4 bases; bases without a gene match: 10. Looking up the germline V gene yields CDR1 MNHEY and CDR2 SVGEGT. These data originate in a study of blood T cells in healthy people across ages (dated by TCRdb to the mid-2010s). Some background on the complete study: In model experiments, template switching captured about one uniquely barcoded TCR beta cDNA molecule for every two T cells. To avoid experimental bias, donors of different ages were randomly spread across the sequencing lanes. The study analyzed two additional independent replicas of 1 million unique cDNA reads from the same blood draw for two donors, one aged 18 to 29 and one aged 80 or older. Age-related changes in TCR beta repertoire diversity were measured in the study by deep sequencing normalized with unique cDNA molecular identifiers. The donors were split into four age groups: young (average 16 years), middle-aged (roughly 39), aged (approximately 60) and long-lived (under 85). The full study reports these points: There was a strong correlation between observed TCR beta diversity and the percentage of naive T cells measured by flow cytometry. As age increased, observed TCR beta diversity per million T cells dropped in a roughly linear way, and a significant reduction was already evident by age about 40. Estimates of total diversity from one million sequenced T cells were regarded as lower bounds and underestimates. The CMV infection status of donors was not known, potentially confounding age-related changes in expanded clonotypes. Since profiling was done on bulk unsorted PBMCs, naive and antigen-experienced compartments could not be conclusively compared. Compared with the aged group, the long-lived group had more naive CD4+ T cells, fewer expanded clones and increased TCR diversity, a pattern suggesting age selection.

Systemically healthy Caucasian individuals from Russia, 39 in total and aged roughly 6 to 100 years, were included as donors. Each donor gave 8.5 to 10 milliliters of peripheral blood, collected into EDTA-treated Vacutainer tubes. Ficoll-Paque density-gradient centrifugation was used to isolate PBMCs, with at least 6.5 million per sample. Trizol reagent was used to extract total RNA from the PBMCs, yielding at least 5 micrograms per sample. Naive CD45RAhigh/CD27high T cell percentages were measured by flow cytometry on a PBMC aliquot from every donor. The library was produced with 5' RACE. Sequencing used an Illumina HiSeq 2500. The second PCR ran for roughly 6 to 11 cycles and used a J-beta primer mix along with a sample-barcoded 5' primer. A template-switch 5' adaptor carrying 12 random nucleotides introduced a unique molecular identifier onto each TCR beta cDNA molecule. At least 2.5 million CDR3-containing paired-end reads were obtained from each sample. The Mint cDNA synthesis kit, primed by a TRBC-specific oligonucleotide, was used to synthesize first-strand cDNA from all RNA. Following uracil-DNA glycosylase treatment, a first 18-cycle PCR with universal primers M1SS and BC2_uni_R was performed on all cDNA. In the source study's methods: Each sample was normalized by randomly selecting 1 million high-quality reads, each carrying a distinct molecular identifier. Instead of being binned into consensus sequences, reads that shared molecular identifiers were thrown out. MiTCR, with a Q25 quality threshold and the strictest error-elimination algorithm, was used for CDR3 identification, clonotype clustering and error correction. A nonparametric unseen species model using Euler transformation provided a lower-bound estimate of total TCR beta diversity. TCRdb redid the processing of the public reads, applying fastp at Q25 and MiXCR, and retained in-frame beta chains. Rows merge per CDR3 protein into single entries with the most common DNA and genes. The V and J calls reflect TCRdb's pipeline rather than the authors' work. The table for this sample lists over a million distinct CDR3 sequences; roughly 43% of them were counted only once. The ten most abundant clones make up just over 4% of the sample.

Sequences were obtained from blood. The rearrangement joined TRBV6-2 or TRBV6-3 to TRBJ2-1; 11 nucleotides in the junction match TRBD2. The TCR sequence derives from a woman aged 18-30 years in good health. The nucleotide sequence is given as TGTGCCAGCAGTTACCGGTTAGCGGGGGGGCCGGGATACAATGAGCAGTTCTTC. It translates to CASSYRLAGGPGYNEQFF.